This T cell receptor beta chain is drawn from a study of Ad26.COV2.S vaccination and SARS-CoV-2 variants. About the study: Each vaccinee took Ad26.COV2.S intramuscularly, once or twice 56 days apart. Study-wide findings and caveats: Using TCR breadth and depth analyses may have led to underestimated total T cell responses.

Assay: immunoSEQ multiplex PCR; the TCRdb copy retains only in-frame clones and omits some. The data contain some 330,000 clones, roughly 90% of them singletons. Turning to this clone: The antigen is unknown.

Treatment indicated: about 20 received Ad26.COV2.S at low or high dose, single or two shots; about five received placebo; per-sample allocation not given. Day 63 after the first injection of vaccine or placebo was the sampling time. The CDR3 loop spans 17 amino acids. The V segment lost 4 bases and the J segment 2 bases; nucleotides outside the gene matches: 10. Per germline, CDR1 SEHNR and CDR2 FQNEAQ (reference sequence). The chain joins TRBV7-9 to TRBJ2-2; 7 positions agree with TRBD2. Sequenced material: peripheral blood, taken in a trial of Ad26.COV2.S vaccine versus placebo. The receptor was isolated from a person between 18 and 60 years old who received the Ad26.COV2.S COVID-19 vaccine or a placebo. The CDR3 region is CASSSGGAGPNTGELFF. DNA of the CDR3: TGTGCCAGCAGCTCGGGGGGAGCGGGACCTAACACCGGGGAGCTGTTTTTT.